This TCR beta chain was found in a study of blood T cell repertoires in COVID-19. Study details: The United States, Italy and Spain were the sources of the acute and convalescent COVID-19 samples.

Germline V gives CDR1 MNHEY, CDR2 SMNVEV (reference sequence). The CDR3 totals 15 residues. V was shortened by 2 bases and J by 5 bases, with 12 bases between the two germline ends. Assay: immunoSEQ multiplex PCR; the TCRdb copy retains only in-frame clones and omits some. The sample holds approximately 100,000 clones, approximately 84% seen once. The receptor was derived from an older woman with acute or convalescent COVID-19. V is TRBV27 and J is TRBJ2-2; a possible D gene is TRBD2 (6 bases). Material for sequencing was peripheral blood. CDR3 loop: CASSLGSGSTGELFF. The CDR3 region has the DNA TGTGCCAGCAGTTTAGGGAGCGGGTCTACCGGGGAGCTGTTTTTT.